This T cell receptor (beta chain) was identified during a study of CD8+ T cells in alopecia areata. Study-wide background: Oral tofacitinib (5 to 10 mg twice daily) was administered to treated patients. Tofacitinib ran 6 to 18 months, followed by 6 months off drug. Study-level findings and limits: It was lesional scalp, especially alopecia totalis/universalis, that showed higher clonality than normal scalp. Many expanded lesional clones persisted in scalp and blood during tofacitinib.

This clone turned up a few times. Its target is unknown. Treatment noted: oral pan-JAK inhibitor, 5-10 mg twice daily. This CDR3 region has 11 residues. V lost 5 bases and J lost 3, with 5 bases in between. Germline lookup yields CDR1 SEHNR and CDR2 FQNEAQ (reference sequence). As the sequencing template, cDNA was produced by extracting RNA and reverse transcribing it. The assay was immunoSEQ multiplex PCR, and TCRdb's table has in-frame clones only and misses some. Of about 180,000 clones listed, approximately 53% are singletons. Sequencing was performed on CD8+ T cells sorted from blood, taken at week 24, from a patient treated with tofacitinib. The receptor's source is a human donor with alopecia areata. The genes are TRBV7-9 and TRBJ2-7; D remains unclear. This CDR3 reads CASSPNYEQYF. The CDR3 region has the DNA TGTGCCAGCAGCCCAAACTACGAGCAGTACTTC. Drawing the rest from reference TRBV7-9 and TRBJ2-7, the complete variable domain is DTGVSQNPRHKITKRGQNVTFRCDPISEHNRLYWYRQTLGQGPEFLTYFQNEAQLEKSRLLSDRFSAERPKGSFSTLEIQRTEQGDSAMYLCASSPNYEQYFGPGTRLTVT.